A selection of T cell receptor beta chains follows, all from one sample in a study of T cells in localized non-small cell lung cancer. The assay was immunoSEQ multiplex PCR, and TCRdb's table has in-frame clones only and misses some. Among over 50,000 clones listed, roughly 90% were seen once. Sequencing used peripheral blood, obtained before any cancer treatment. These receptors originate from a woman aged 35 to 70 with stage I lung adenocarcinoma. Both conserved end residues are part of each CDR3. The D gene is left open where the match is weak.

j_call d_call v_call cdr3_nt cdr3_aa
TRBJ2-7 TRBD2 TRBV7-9 TGTGCCAGCAGCTTCGGGGGGGCACTCTACGAGCAGTACTTC CASSFGGALYEQYF
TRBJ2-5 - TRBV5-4 TGTGCCAGCAGCCCATCCGGGGTGGGGGAGACCCAGTACTTC CASSPSGVGETQYF
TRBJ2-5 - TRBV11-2 TGTGCCAGCAGCTTGGTGGCAGGGAAGGGAGAGACCCAGTACTTC CASSLVAGKGETQYF
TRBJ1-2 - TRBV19 TGTGCCAGTAGTAACCTCTTAGGGGGATCCTATGGCTACACCTTC CASSNLLGGSYGYTF
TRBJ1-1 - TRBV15 TGTGCCACCAGCAGAGATCGCCAGGGAATCACTGAAGCTTTCTTT CATSRDRQGITEAFF
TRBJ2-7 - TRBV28 TGTGCCAGCAGCACTGGATACGAGCAGTACTTC CASSTGYEQYF
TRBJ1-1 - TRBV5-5 TGTGCCAGCAGCTCCGCGCCTAGGGGCTGGAACACTGAAGCTTTCTTT CASSSAPRGWNTEAFF
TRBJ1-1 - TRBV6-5 TGTGCCTCCTATCGCCCGGGAGCAACATTTGAAGCTTTCTTT CASYRPGATFEAFF
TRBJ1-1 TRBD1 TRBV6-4 TGTGCCAGCAGCGCGTCGCAGGGGGACACTGAAGCTTTCTTT CASSASQGDTEAFF
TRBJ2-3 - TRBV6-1 TGTGCCAGCAGTGCGCAGTTTACAGATACGCAGTATTTT CASSAQFTDTQYF